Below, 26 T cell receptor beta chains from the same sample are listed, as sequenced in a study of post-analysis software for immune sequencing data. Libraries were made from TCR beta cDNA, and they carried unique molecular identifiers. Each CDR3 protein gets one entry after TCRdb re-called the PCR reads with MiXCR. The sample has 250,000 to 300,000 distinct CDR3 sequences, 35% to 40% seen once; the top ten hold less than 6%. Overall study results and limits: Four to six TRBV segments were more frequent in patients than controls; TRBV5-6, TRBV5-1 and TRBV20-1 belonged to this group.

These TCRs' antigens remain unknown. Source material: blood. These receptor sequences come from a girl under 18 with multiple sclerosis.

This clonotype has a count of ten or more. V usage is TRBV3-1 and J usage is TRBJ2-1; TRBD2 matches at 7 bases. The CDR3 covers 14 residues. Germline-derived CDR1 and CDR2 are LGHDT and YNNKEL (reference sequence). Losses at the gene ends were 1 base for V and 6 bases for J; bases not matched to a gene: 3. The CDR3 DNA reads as TGTGCCAGCAGCCAAGGGGGGAGGGCCAATGAGCAGTTCTTC. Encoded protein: CASSQGGRANEQFF.

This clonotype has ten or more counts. This CDR3 reads CASTGDNNNEQFF. DNA for the CDR3: TGTGCCAGCACCGGGGACAACAACAATGAGCAGTTCTTC. The chain joins TRBV6-5 to TRBJ2-1, with D possibly TRBD1 on 6 matching bases. Germline loops: CDR1 MNHEY, CDR2 SVGAGI. The CDR3 loop spans 13 amino acids. V was cut by 7 bases and J by 5 bases, with 12 bases left in between.

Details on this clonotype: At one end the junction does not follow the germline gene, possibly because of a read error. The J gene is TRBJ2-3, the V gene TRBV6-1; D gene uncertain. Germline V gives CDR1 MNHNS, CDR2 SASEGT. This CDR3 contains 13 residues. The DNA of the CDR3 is TGTGTCAGCAGTGAAGCGTTGACTGCAACTCAGTATTTT. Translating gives CVSSEALTATQYF.

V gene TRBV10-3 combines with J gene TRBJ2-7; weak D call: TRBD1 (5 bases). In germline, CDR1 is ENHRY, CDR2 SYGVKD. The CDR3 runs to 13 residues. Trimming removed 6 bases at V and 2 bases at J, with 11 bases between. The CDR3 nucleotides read TGTGCCATCAGGCAGGGTCTCCCCTACGAGCAGTACTTC. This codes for CAIRQGLPYEQYF.

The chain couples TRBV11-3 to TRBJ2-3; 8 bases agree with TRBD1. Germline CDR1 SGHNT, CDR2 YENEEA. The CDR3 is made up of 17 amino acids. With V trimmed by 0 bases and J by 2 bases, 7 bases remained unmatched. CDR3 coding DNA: TGTGCCAGCAGCTTAGATGGTGCAGGGGGCGACACAGATACGCAGTATTTT. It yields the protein CASSLDGAGGDTDTQYF. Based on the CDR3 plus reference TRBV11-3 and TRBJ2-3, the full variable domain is EAGVVQSPRYKIIEKKQPVAFWCNPISGHNTLYWYLQNLGQGPELLIRYENEEAVDDSQLPKDRFSAERLKGVDSTLKIQPAELGDSAVYLCASSLDGAGGDTDTQYFGPGTRLTVL.

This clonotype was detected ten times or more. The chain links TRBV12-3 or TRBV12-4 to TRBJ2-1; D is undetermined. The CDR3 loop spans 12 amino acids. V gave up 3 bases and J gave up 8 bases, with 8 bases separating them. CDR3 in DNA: TGTGCCAGCAGTTTCTCGGCAGATGAGCAGTTCTTC. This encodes CASSFSADEQFF.

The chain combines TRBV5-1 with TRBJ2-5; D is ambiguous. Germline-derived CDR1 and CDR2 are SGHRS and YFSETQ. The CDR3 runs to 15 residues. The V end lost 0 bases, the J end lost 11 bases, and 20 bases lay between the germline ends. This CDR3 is CASSLASPGRNEQYF. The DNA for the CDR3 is TGCGCCAGCAGCTTGGCCAGCCCAGGTCGCAATGAGCAGTACTTC.

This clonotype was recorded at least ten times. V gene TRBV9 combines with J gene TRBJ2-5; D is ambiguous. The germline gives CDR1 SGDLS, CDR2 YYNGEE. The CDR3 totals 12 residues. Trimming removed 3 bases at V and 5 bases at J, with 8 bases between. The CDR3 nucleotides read TGTGCCAGCAGCGGGCCCCCGGAGACCCAGTACTTC. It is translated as CASSGPPETQYF.

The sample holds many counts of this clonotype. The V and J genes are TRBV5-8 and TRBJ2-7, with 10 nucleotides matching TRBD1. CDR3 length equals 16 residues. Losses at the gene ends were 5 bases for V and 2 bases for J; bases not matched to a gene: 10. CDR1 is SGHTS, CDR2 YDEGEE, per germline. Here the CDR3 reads CASRTRTGTGAYEQYF. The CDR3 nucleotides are TGTGCCAGCAGGACCCGGACCGGGACAGGGGCCTACGAGCAGTACTTC.

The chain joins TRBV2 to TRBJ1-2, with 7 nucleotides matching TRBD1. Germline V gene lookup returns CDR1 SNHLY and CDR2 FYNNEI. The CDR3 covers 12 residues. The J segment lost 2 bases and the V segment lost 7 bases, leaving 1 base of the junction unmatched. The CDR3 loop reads CASMGQNYGYTF. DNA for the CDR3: TGTGCCAGCATGGGACAGAACTATGGCTACACCTTC. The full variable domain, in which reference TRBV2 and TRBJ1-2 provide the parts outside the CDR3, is EPEVTQTPSHQVTQMGQEVILRCVPISNHLYFYWYRQILGQKVEFLVSFYNNEISEKSEIFDDQFSVERPDGSNFTLKIRSTKLEDSAMYFCASMGQNYGYTFGSGTRLTVV.

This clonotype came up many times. CDR3 loop: CASSSSLAGYETQYF. CDR3 DNA sequence: TGCGCCAGCTCCTCCTCCCTCGCCGGTTACGAGACCCAGTACTTC. The chain is built from TRBV5-1 and TRBJ2-5; no firm D call. CDR3 length equals 15 residues. CDR1 SGHRS and CDR2 YFSETQ come from the germline V gene. The V end lost 7 bases, the J end lost 5 bases, and 21 bases lay between the germline ends. Full variable domain (outside the CDR3, taken from reference TRBV5-1 and TRBJ2-5): KAGVTQTPRYLIKTRGQQVTLSCSPISGHRSVSWYQQTPGQGLQFLFEYFSETQRNKGNFPGRFSGRQFSNSRSEMNVSTLELGDSALYLCASSSSLAGYETQYFGPGTRLLVL.

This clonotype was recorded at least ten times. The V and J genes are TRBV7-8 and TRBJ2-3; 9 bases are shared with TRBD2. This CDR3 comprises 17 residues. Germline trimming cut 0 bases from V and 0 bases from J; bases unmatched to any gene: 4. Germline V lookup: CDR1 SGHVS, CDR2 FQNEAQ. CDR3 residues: CASSLARLAGSTDTQYF. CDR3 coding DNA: TGTGCCAGCAGCTTAGCGCGGCTAGCGGGGAGCACAGATACGCAGTATTTT.

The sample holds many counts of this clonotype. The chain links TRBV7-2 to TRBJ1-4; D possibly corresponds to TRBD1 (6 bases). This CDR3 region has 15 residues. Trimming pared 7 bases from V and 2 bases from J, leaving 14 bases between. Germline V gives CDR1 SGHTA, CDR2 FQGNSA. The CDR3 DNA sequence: TGTGCCAGCATCAATAGGGGGGCTACTAATGAAAAACTGTTTTTT. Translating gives CASINRGATNEKLFF. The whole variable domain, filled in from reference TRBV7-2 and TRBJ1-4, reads GAGVSQSPSNKVTEKGKDVELRCDPISGHTALYWYRQSLGQGLEFLIYFQGNSAPDKSGLPSDRFSAERTGGSVSTLTIQRTQQEDSAVYLCASINRGATNEKLFFGSGTQLSVL.

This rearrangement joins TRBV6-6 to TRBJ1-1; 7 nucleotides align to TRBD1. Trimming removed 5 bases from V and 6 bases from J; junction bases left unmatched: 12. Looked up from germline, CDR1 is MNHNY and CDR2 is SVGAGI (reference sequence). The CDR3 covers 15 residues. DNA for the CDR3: TGTGCCAGCAGTACCCTACGGACAGGCGCCTCTGAAGCTTTCTTT. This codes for CASSTLRTGASEAFF.

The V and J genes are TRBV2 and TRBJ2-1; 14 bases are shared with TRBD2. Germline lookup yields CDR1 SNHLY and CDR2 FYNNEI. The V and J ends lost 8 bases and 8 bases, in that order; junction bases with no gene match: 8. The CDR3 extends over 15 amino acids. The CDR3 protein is CASGSGLAGEHEQFF. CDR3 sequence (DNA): TGTGCCAGCGGATCGGGACTAGCGGGAGAACATGAGCAGTTCTTC.

The DNA for the CDR3 is TGTGCCAGCAGTTTAGAGGGAGCGGGATCGGCCGGGGAGCTGTTTTTT. As protein: CASSLEGAGSAGELFF. The chain combines TRBV27 with TRBJ2-2, with 7 bases lining up with TRBD2. The length of the CDR3 is 16 residues. CDR1 and CDR2 from the germline V gene are MNHEY and SMNVEV (reference sequence). With V trimmed by 2 bases and J by 6 bases, 9 bases remained unmatched.

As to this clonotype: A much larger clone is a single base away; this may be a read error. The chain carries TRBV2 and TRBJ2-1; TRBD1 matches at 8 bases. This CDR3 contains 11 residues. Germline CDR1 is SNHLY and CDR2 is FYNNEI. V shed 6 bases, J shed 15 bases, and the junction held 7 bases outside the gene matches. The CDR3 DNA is TGTGCCAGCAGCTTGGGACAGGCAGGGTTCTTC. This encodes CASSLGQAGFF. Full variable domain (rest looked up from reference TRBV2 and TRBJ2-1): EPEVTQTPSHQVTQMGQEVILRCVPISNHLYFYWYRQILGQKVEFLVSFYNNEISEKSEIFDDQFSVERPDGSNFTLKIRSTKLEDSAMYFCASSLGQAGFFGPGTRLTVL.

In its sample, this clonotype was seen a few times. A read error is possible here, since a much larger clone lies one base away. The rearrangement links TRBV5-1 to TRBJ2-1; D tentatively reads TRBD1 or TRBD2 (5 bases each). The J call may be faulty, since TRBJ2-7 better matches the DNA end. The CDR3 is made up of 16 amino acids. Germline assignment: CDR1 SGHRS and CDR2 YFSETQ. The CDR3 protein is CASSLRAGTFYNEQYF. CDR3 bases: TGCGCCAGCAGCCTCAGGGCAGGGACCTTCTACAATGAGCAGTACTTC.

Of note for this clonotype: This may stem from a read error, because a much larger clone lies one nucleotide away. The CDR3 DNA reads as TGTGTCAGCAGTTGGCTGGACAGGGGCGGGGAGACCCAGTACTTC. Translation gives CVSSWLDRGGETQYF. This chain links TRBV6-1 with TRBJ2-7, with TRBD1 matching over 9 bases. The J call is doubtful: the DNA matches TRBJ2-5 better. The CDR3 runs to 15 residues. Germline V gene sequence: CDR1 MNHNS, CDR2 SASEGT.

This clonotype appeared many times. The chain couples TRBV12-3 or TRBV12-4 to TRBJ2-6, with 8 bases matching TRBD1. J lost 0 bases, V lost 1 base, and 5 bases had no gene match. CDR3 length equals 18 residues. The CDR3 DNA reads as TGTGCCAGCAGTTTAGGAGGACAGGGATTCTCTGGGGCCAACGTCCTGACTTTC. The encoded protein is CASSLGGQGFSGANVLTF.

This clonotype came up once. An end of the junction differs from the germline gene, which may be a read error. The CDR3 here is CSARYGTGERFF. For the CDR3, the DNA is TGCAGTGCTAGATACGGTACCGGGGAGCGGTTTTTT. J is TRBJ2-2 and V is TRBV20-1; the D gene is possibly TRBD2 (5 bases). The CDR3 totals 12 residues. Germline V gene sequence: CDR1 DFQATT, CDR2 SNEGSKA (reference sequence).

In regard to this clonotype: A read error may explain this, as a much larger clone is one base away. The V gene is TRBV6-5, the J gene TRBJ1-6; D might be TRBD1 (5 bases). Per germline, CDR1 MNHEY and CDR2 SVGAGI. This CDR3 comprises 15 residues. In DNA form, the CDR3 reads TGTGCCGGCAGCCCGGGGGATTTTTATAATTCACCCCTCCACTTT. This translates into CAGSPGDFYNSPLHF.

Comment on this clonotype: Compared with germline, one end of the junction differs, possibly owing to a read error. CDR3 region: CASCFAEQFF. CDR3 coding DNA: TGTGCCAGCTGTTTTGCTGAGCAGTTCTTC. The chain has TRBV28 and TRBJ2-1; D is unresolved. Germline CDR1 MDHEN, CDR2 SYDVKM. This CDR3 has 10 amino acids.

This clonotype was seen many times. CDR3 in amino acids: CASSPGRDKNYGYTF. CDR3 coding DNA: TGTGCCAGCTCACCCGGCAGGGACAAAAACTATGGCTACACCTTC. The chain recombines TRBV18 with TRBJ1-2, with D possibly TRBD1 on 6 matching bases. The CDR3 length is 15 residues. Germline lookup yields CDR1 KGHSH and CDR2 LQKENI. V was pared by 3 bases and J by 2 bases, with 13 bases between.

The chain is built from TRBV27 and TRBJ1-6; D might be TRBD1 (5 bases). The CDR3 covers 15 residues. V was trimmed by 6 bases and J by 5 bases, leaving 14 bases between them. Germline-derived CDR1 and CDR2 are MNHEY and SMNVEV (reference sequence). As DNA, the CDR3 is TGTGCCAGCAGAATCCAGGGAGGCGATAATTCACCCCTCCACTTT. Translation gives CASRIQGGDNSPLHF.

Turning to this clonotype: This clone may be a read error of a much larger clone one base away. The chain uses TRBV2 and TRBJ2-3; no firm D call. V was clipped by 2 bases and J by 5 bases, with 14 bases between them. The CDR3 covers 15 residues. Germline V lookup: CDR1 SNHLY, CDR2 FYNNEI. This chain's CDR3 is CASSETGSSGDTQYF. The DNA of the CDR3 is TGTGCCAGCAGTGAAACCGGGTCCTCAGGAGATACGCAGTATTTT.